This T cell receptor (beta chain) was recorded in a study of shared clonotypes between healthy human individuals. In the case of this clone: Compared with germline, one end of the junction differs, possibly owing to a read error.

CDR3 size: 9 residues. Assay used: immunoSEQ multiplex PCR; TCRdb lists only in-frame clones, some missing. The table includes about 2.3 million clones, approximately 93% detected once. The TCR sequence derives from a man younger than 30 in good health. Some clones in this sample may be carry-over from other donors' samples. The sequencing input was naive CD4+ T cells from PBMCs. Described subset: CD45RA+ positively selected. The genes are TRBV5-3 and TRBJ2-7, with D perhaps matching TRBD1 (5 bases). TRBV5-3 is reported as an ORF; its role is uncertain. The CDR3 spells CARPGQGNF. In DNA form, the CDR3 reads TGTGCCAGACCAGGGCAAGGGAACTTC.